This TCR beta chain was captured by sequencing in a study of T cell changes during pregnancy in multiple sclerosis. Germline V gene data show CDR1 as MGHDK and CDR2 as SYGVNS. CDR3 size: 14 residues. The ends were cut back, 9 bases at V and 4 bases at J, with 15 bases in the middle. The method was immunoSEQ multiplex PCR; TCRdb's version includes in-frame clones alone and lacks a portion of them. The table includes 38,000 or so clones, 90% to 95% detected once. The TCR sequence derives from a female donor in good health, enrolled as a control in a pregnancy study. The chain links TRBV25-1 to TRBJ2-2; tentatively, D is TRBD2 (6 bases). Sequenced material: CD4+ T cells from peripheral blood mononuclear cells, taken in the second trimester of pregnancy. In nucleotides, the CDR3 is TGTGCCAGTGGGGGGTTCGGCGGCACCGGGGAGCTGTTTTTT. Translating gives CASGGFGGTGELFF.